Sequencing of this T cell receptor beta chain was carried out in a study of cytomegalovirus exposure and HLA in healthy donors (TCRdb year 2017). Regarding the research as a whole: In an earlier analysis of 550 to 750 of the donors, less than 350 Gb of sequence data and just under 120 million unique TCR beta sequences from 150 million to 200 million T cells were reported. An early release covering just under 650 HLA-typed donors comprised roughly 300 gigabases of sequencing data and some 79 million unique TCR sequences. The genetic ancestry cluster associated with self-reported Caucasian donors included over 65% of the 398 genotyped donors. The study aimed to test whether signatures of past pathogen exposure could be identified by cataloging public T cell receptors. Using immunosequencing, the study profiled T cell repertoires from about 650 subjects and related those repertoires to cytomegalovirus serostatus. In addition to the first cohort of 650 to 800 subjects, a separate validation cohort of 130 or so different subjects was used. To predict cytomegalovirus infection status, the study combined high-throughput TCR immunosequencing, statistical association of individual TCRs with disease status, and machine learning. To study patterns of TCR occurrence, a later analysis re-analyzed previously published TCR beta repertoires from hundreds of donors and added high-resolution HLA genotyping. The later analysis used no new phenotypic data to find candidate immune exposures, relying instead on TCR beta sequences and their occurrence across donors. An earlier analysis of about 620 of the donors applied high-throughput TCR beta sequencing to assess whether each TCR beta V gene segment acted as functional or pseudogenic. Donor age, sex, ethnicity and CMV serostatus were collected together with the repertoire data. A later genetic analysis used genome-wide SNP genotypes for 398 of the 666 donors, treating that subset as a discovery cohort. Every repertoire in the discovery cohort had been generated on one and the same sequencing platform. Class I and class II HLA loci were covered by the typing at four-digit resolution. The number of typed donors differed by locus: 629-630 for A, B, C, DRB1 and DQB1; 522 for DQA1; some 590 for DPA1; and approximately 450 for DPB1. A handful of DR-DQ haplotypes were treated as single units for association and clustering because of strong linkage in the cohort. Among about 360 genotyped donors of the cohort, an average of 235,054 unique TCR beta nucleotide sequences were sequenced per donor, around a sixth of them non-productive. Points the paper makes about the study in general: About 15 rarely observed V segments, including chromosome 9 orphons, were excluded from the earlier analysis of about 500 of the donors because counts were too low. At a false discovery rate of 0.05, a later analysis linked some 17,000 TCR beta sequences to specific HLA alleles. An association between a missense DCLRE1C variant and V-gene and J-gene trimming of TCR beta chains was found in a later genetic analysis and replicated in an independent cohort. Compared with equally common non-associated chains, HLA-associated TCR beta chains in a later analysis were more clonally expanded and had lower generation probabilities. The study listed over 150 TCR beta chains as associated with cytomegalovirus. Sequencing depth was assumed to be roughly uniform across donors in the presence/absence analyses, though that assumption may not hold. Three of the identified cytomegalovirus-associated TCR beta chains were confirmed in vitro to be specific for cytomegalovirus antigens. A further reported finding was that TCR beta sequences accurately predicted the HLA-A and HLA-B alleles for most subjects in the first cohort. In both the original and validation cohorts, the classifier was reported to diagnose cytomegalovirus status with high specificity and sensitivity. In a later analysis, the rate of TCR association differed among HLA loci, with DRB1 alleles having the most associated TCRs and HLA-C alleles having the fewest. Linkage disequilibrium might explain the correlated functional status among segregating V segments, but an unknown experimental factor could not be excluded. Strong co-occurrence of HLA alleles, especially DR and DQ, made assigning TCR associations to individual alleles difficult. For the cohort, immune exposure information was limited to CMV serostatus. Several of the top co-occurrence clusters appeared to be linked to parvovirus B19, influenza, CMV and Epstein-Barr virus, according to a later analysis. A cluster of highly shared sequence variants was judged likely to be a technical artifact of the sequencing pipeline. In this cohort, only TCR beta chains were sequenced, and detectable features were limited by the absence of alpha or paired-chain data. HLA typing was unavailable for some donors at each locus, so association tests used only the typed subset. In a later genetic analysis, fewer N-insertions in productive TCRs were reported among donors in an Asian-associated ancestry cluster than the 666-donor mean. Most TCR sequences were observed very rarely across donors, whereas some public TCRs were present in many individuals. Most CMV-associated TCR beta chains appeared to be HLA-restricted in a later analysis, and the HLA associations seemed to be driven largely by CMV exposure. Broadly in line with IMGT annotations, most TCR beta V segments showed up in productive rearrangements about 87% or about 30% of the time in an earlier analysis of a few hundred of the donors. Some IMGT-functional V segments, including TRBV6-2 and TRBV6-3, could not be distinguished by the 87-base-pair reads and were therefore excluded. The authors suggested that the approach could potentially be generalized to other disease states and immunological phenotypes.

The cohort comprised some 700 healthy bone marrow donors. At the time of sampling, every cohort member was nominally healthy, though immune exposures that went unrecorded were likely present. The donor was CMV seronegative and was included in the group of a few hundred seronegative cohort members. A peripheral blood sample was provided by each donor, and peripheral blood mononuclear cells were used for TCR beta sequencing. The Qiagen DNeasy Blood Extraction Kit was used to extract genomic DNA from the blood cell samples. From a lookup of the germline V gene, CDR1 and CDR2 are SGHDT and YYEEEE. Trimming takes 6 bases from V and 3 bases from J, and the germline ends sit 9 bases apart. The CDR3 has 13 amino acids, counting the end cysteine and phenylalanine. The only DNA kept is the CDR3, 39 bases in frame from the first base. Only a few counts were recorded for this clone. Its specific antigen is unknown. The sample holds no much larger clone one base away, and base qualities are not on file.

Library preparation was by the immunoSEQ multiplex PCR assay. The multiplex PCR relied on a mix of 60 forward primers for TCR Vbeta segments and 13 reverse primers for TCR Jbeta segments. Amplification of the CDR3 region of rearranged TCR beta genes was performed with a multiplex PCR assay on genomic DNA. The amplified TCR beta libraries were sequenced on the Illumina HiSeq System as 87-base-pair reads. The study's processing was this. A later analysis counted about 80 million unique TCR beta chains across the 670 or so repertoires, and 10 million to 11 million of these chains were shared by at least two donors. Raw reads were error-corrected and collapsed into unique sequences with a nearest-neighbor algorithm that merged closely related sequences to remove PCR and sequencing errors. Alignment of CDR3 sequences to IMGT reference sequences was used to assign V, D and J gene segments. Each retained sequence needed at least a six-nucleotide match to both a V gene segment and a J gene segment. A rearrangement was called productive if the CDR3 had no stop codons and remained in frame with V and J, and every other rearrangement was called non-productive. CDR3 was defined by IMGT convention, running from the second conserved V-encoded cysteine to the conserved J-encoded phenylalanine. The earlier analysis of more than 450 of the donors excluded sequences that lacked an unambiguous match to a single V gene segment. An earlier analysis of 587 of the donors called V segments functional above 56.7% productive rearrangements and segregating when the between-donor standard deviation exceeded 5%. To diagnose cytomegalovirus status from the catalog of TCR beta chain sequences, a statistical classification framework was built. V and J gene assignment, in a later analysis, came from comparing TCR nucleotide sequences with IMGT/GENE-DB human TR gene sequences. A later analysis assigned CDR3 sequences and most-parsimonious VDJ recombination scenarios with the TCRdist pipeline. In a later analysis, every TCR beta chain was defined by the combination of its CDR3 amino acid sequence and its V-gene family, and reads without a unique V-gene family were dropped. In a later analysis, fewer than 650 highly shared, low-generation-probability nucleotide sequences were removed to address suspected cross-contamination and a sequencing artifact. A later analysis calculated a clonal expansion index for each public chain from normalized within-repertoire ranks of inferred template counts. In a later analysis, generation probabilities were computed using a VDJ recombination model fitted to out-of-frame rearrangements, and the results were checked against IGoR. In a later analysis, hypergeometric tests were used to score TCR-TCR, TCR-HLA and TCR-CMV co-occurrence, with a repertoire-size bias correction applied to TCR pairs. False discovery rates were estimated in a later analysis by permuting HLA or CMV assignments 20 times. In a later analysis, co-occurring TCRs were grouped with DBSCAN, and TCRdist sequence similarity was added when clustering was performed within HLA-allele-positive subsets. For co-occurrence clustering, repertoires with fewer than 30,000 or more than 120,000 public chains were excluded, along with a handful of repertoires with anomalous nucleotide sharing. As stored in TCRdb, this immuneACCESS dataset retains in-frame rearrangements with V and J assigned. A fraction of the clones does not appear; measured against another copy, unresolved V genes explain less than half of the discrepancy, and the remainder lacks a known reason. The DNA was the basis for D and trimming; V, J and clone size are from that table. The sample table lists fewer than 200,000 clones, roughly 74% of them with a count of one. Of the sample, 4.9% falls within the top ten clones.

This chain is built from TRBV5-6 and TRBJ2-2, with TRBD1 tentatively as D gene (6 bases match). The source of this sequence is a male donor in good health and CMV-seronegative. The sample taken for sequencing was PBMCs. The DNA reads as follows: TGTGCCAGCAACAGGGCCTACACCGGGGAGCTGTTTTTT. The encoded protein is CASNRAYTGELFF.